What follows are 15 T cell receptor beta chains derived from one specimen sequenced in a study of technical replicates of blood from several donors. Here immunoSEQ multiplex PCR was the method, and the copy in TCRdb shows in-frame clones only, minus some. The table records tens of thousands of clones, around 95% of them present only once. The sequenced material came from T cells isolated from PBMCs. Receptors were obtained from a human donor in good health.

This rearrangement joins TRBV6-5 to TRBJ2-7; no reliable D call. The CDR3 loop spans 15 amino acids. V lost 5 bases to trimming and J lost 2 bases, with 16 bases between them. The germline V gene encodes CDR1 MNHEY and CDR2 SVGAGI. In DNA, the CDR3 is TGTGCCAGCAGTGGTAGACTCACTGCCACCTACGAGCAGTACTTC. It specifies CASSGRLTATYEQYF.

The chain couples TRBV7-2 to TRBJ2-5; weak D call: TRBD2 (6 bases). Germline V gene lookup returns CDR1 SGHTA and CDR2 FQGNSA. This CDR3 spans 14 amino acids. V lost 5 bases, J lost 4 bases, and 14 bases lay in between. CDR3 region: CASSPGGGVETQYF. The CDR3 nucleotides read TGTGCCAGCAGCCCTGGCGGAGGGGTAGAGACCCAGTACTTC.

The CDR3 nucleotides read TGTGCCAGCAGCCAAGATACGTCGGCAGGGTTCTCCTACGAGCAGTACTTC. Amino acids: CASSQDTSAGFSYEQYF. V usage is TRBV4-2 and J usage is TRBJ2-7, with a tentative D call TRBD1 (5 bases). The germline gives CDR1 LGHNA, CDR2 YNFKEQ. This CDR3 spans 17 amino acids. Trimming cost V 0 bases and J 0 bases, with 15 bases left between them.

The table lists this clone with a count of one. The chain carries TRBV5-6 and TRBJ1-1; 7 bases align to TRBD1. Germline CDR1 SGHDT, CDR2 YYEEEE. The trim removed 1 base at V and 7 bases at J, leaving 1 base unmatched. The CDR3 length is 12 residues. For the CDR3, the DNA is TGTGCCAGCAGCTTGAGGACAGGTGAAGCTTTCTTT. Protein product: CASSLRTGEAFF.

This sequence joins TRBV13 and TRBJ1-5; D gene ambiguous. With 0 bases removed from V and 10 bases from J, the gap between germline ends came to 7 bases. From germline, CDR1 is PRHDT and CDR2 FYEKMQ (reference sequence). The length of the CDR3 is 12 residues. CDR3 residues: CASSLGRKPQHF. The CDR3 DNA follows: TGTGCCAGCAGCTTAGGCAGGAAACCCCAGCATTTT.

The chain links TRBV5-6 to TRBJ2-1; tentatively, D is TRBD2 (6 bases). The CDR3 sequence is 16 residues long. V was clipped by 4 bases and J by 8 bases, with 22 bases between them. CDR1 SGHDT and CDR2 YYEEEE come from the germline V gene. CDR3 region: CASSPQVAGPWHEQFF. CDR3 sequence (DNA): TGTGCCAGCAGCCCGCAGGTGGCGGGACCTTGGCATGAGCAGTTCTTC.

This sequence joins TRBV7-8 and TRBJ1-1; no clear D gene. Between the trimmed V and J ends, which lost 4 bases and 2 bases, there was a span of 20 bases. Per the germline V gene, CDR1 is SGHVS and CDR2 is FQNEAQ. This CDR3 has 17 amino acids. In DNA form, the CDR3 reads TGTGCCAGCAGCTCCCCCCACGGGGTAAGGAGAAACACTGAAGCTTTCTTT. It codes for CASSSPHGVRRNTEAFF.

The chain couples TRBV29-1 to TRBJ2-1; no definite D call. With 1 base removed from V and 0 bases from J, the gap between germline ends came to 7 bases. Looked up from germline, CDR1 is SQVTM and CDR2 is ANQGSEA. This CDR3 spans 14 amino acids. The CDR3 DNA is TGCAGCGTTGAAGGGCGGTACTCCTACAATGAGCAGTTCTTC. The encoded protein is CSVEGRYSYNEQFF.

The V gene is TRBV28, the J gene TRBJ1-1; 9 bases line up with TRBD1. This CDR3 has 13 amino acids. Germline assignment: CDR1 MDHEN and CDR2 SYDVKM. The V gene end was trimmed by 5 bases and the J gene end by 10 bases; junction bases not matched to a gene: 8. The CDR3 here is CASSKGTGLGAFF. CDR3 nucleotides: TGTGCCAGCAGTAAGGGGACAGGGCTTGGAGCTTTCTTT.

The chain employs TRBV2 and TRBJ2-5; 11 bases match TRBD2. Germline trimming cut 6 bases from V and 7 bases from J; bases unmatched to any gene: 7. Germline V gene lookup returns CDR1 SNHLY and CDR2 FYNNEI. This CDR3 spans 14 amino acids. Here the CDR3 DNA reads TGTGCCAGCAGCCTAGCGGGAGGTTGGGGGACCCAGTACTTC. It encodes CASSLAGGWGTQYF.

This clone was observed a single time. The V and J genes are TRBV19 and TRBJ2-7; 12 nucleotides agree with TRBD2. CDR3 length equals 15 residues. V lost 5 bases and J lost 6; bases outside the gene matches: 8. The germline gives CDR1 LNHDA, CDR2 SQIVND (reference sequence). Here the CDR3 DNA reads TGTGCCAGTAGTTCCAGACTAGCGGGAGATCTCGAGCAGTACTTC. Protein sequence: CASSSRLAGDLEQYF.

V usage is TRBV30 and J usage is TRBJ2-2; 8 bases match TRBD1. This CDR3 has 13 residues. CDR1 and CDR2 from the germline V gene are GTSNPN and SVGIG (reference sequence). V dropped 6 bases and J dropped 5; count of bases not matched to a gene: 5. CDR3 sequence reads: CACLDRVTGELFF. In DNA, the CDR3 is TGTGCCTGTCTGGACAGGGTGACCGGGGAGCTGTTTTTT. The full variable domain, its missing parts supplied by reference TRBV30 and TRBJ2-2, is SQTIHQWPATLVQPVGSPLSLECTVEGTSNPNLYWYRQAAGRGLQLLFYSVGIGQISSEVPQNLSASRPQDRQFILSSKKLLLSDSGFYLCACLDRVTGELFFGEGSRLTVL.

The chain recombines TRBV25-1 with TRBJ2-5; 8 nucleotides agree with TRBD2. J lost 1 base, V lost 1 base, and 8 bases had no gene match. This CDR3 spans 17 amino acids. Germline CDR1 reads MGHDK; CDR2 reads SYGVNS. The CDR3 here is CASSEFPRLAPQETQYF. In nucleotides, the CDR3 is TGTGCCAGCAGTGAATTTCCTAGACTAGCGCCCCAAGAGACCCAGTACTTC.

The J gene is TRBJ2-3, the V gene TRBV9; weak D call: TRBD1 (5 bases). V was shortened by 0 bases and J by 4 bases, with 15 bases between the two germline ends. The germline CDR1 and CDR2 sequences are SGDLS and YYNGEE. This CDR3 is built from 16 residues. CDR3 loop: CASSVDIGAGPDTQYF. The CDR3 coding sequence is TGTGCCAGCAGCGTAGATATTGGGGCAGGGCCAGATACGCAGTATTTT.

CDR3 in amino acids: CASSTRQGLGYGYTF. The CDR3 coding sequence is TGTGCCAGCAGTACCCGACAGGGGCTGGGCTATGGCTACACCTTC. The rearrangement uses TRBV27 and TRBJ1-2, with TRBD1 matching over 8 bases. V lost 5 bases and J lost 4; bases outside the gene matches: 9. Germline lookup yields CDR1 MNHEY and CDR2 SMNVEV (reference sequence). This CDR3 contains 15 residues.